This T cell receptor (beta chain) was obtained from a study of early T cells in non-severe SARS-CoV-2 infection. Study-level information: Chains stayed unpaired after sequencing of bulk RNA from unsorted whole blood.

This clonotype was seen only a few times. Antigen specificity is unknown. Individual cDNA molecules carried attached unique molecular identifiers. TCRdb called the 5' RACE reads again in MiXCR, with one record for every CDR3 protein. This sample yields 81,000 or so distinct CDR3 sequences, of which over 9.5% are seen a single time; approximately 3.6% belongs to the top ten. V lost 0 bases and J lost 5, with 17 bases in between. The CDR3 length is 16 residues. Study-level findings and limits: Private and CD4 specificities were missed by VDJdb matching, skewed to anti-spike CD8.

The sequenced sample was whole blood. This sequence originates from an adult who was a healthcare worker with PCR-confirmed SARS-CoV-2 infection or an uninfected control (not recorded which). This rearrangement joins TRBV23-1 to TRBJ2-7, with a possible D match to TRBD2 (5 bases). TRBV23-1 has ORF status, its function being uncertain. For the CDR3, the DNA is TGCGCCAGCAGTCAATCGGAGGCATGGCGGAGCCACGAGCAGTACTTC. It yields the protein CASSQSEAWRSHEQYF.